The 12 T cell receptor beta chains given below trace back to one sample, sequenced in a study of T cells in Graves' hyperthyroidism and ophthalmopathy. RNA transcripts provided the source from which TCR beta CDR3 regions were amplified. The primer set for the first-round RT-PCR of the TCR CDR3 was HTBI. One entry per CDR3 protein results from TCRdb running MiXCR on the multiplex PCR reads. The sample lists about 290,000 distinct CDR3 sequences; roughly 15% were seen once. Specimen: blood. The receptors were gathered from a man aged 25 to 45 with Graves' hyperthyroidism.

CDR3 coding DNA: TGTGCCAGCAGCTTCATTGAGACTAGCGGCTACGAGCAGTACTTC. Translation gives CASSFIETSGYEQYF. V gene TRBV5-4 combines with J gene TRBJ2-7; TRBD2 matches at 9 bases. From germline, CDR1 is SGHNT and CDR2 YYREEE (reference sequence). V shed 2 bases, J shed 3 bases, and the junction held 6 bases outside the gene matches. This CDR3 has 15 residues. The variable domain in full, with the rest retrieved from reference TRBV5-4 and TRBJ2-7, is ETGVTQSPTHLIKTRGQQVTLRCSSQSGHNTVSWYQQALGQGPQFIFQYYREEENGRGNFPPRFSGLQFPNYSSELNVNALELDDSALYLCASSFIETSGYEQYFGPGTRLTVT.

This chain links TRBV30 with TRBJ1-4; D not certain. This CDR3 contains 13 residues. Germline values: CDR1 GTSNPN, CDR2 SVGIG (reference sequence). V was clipped by 0 bases and J by 8 bases, with 10 bases between them. The CDR3 reads CAWSVGFGEKLFF. CDR3 nucleotide sequence: TGTGCCTGGAGTGTGGGGTTTGGGGAAAAACTGTTTTTT. The whole variable domain, filled in from reference TRBV30 and TRBJ1-4, reads SQTIHQWPATLVQPVGSPLSLECTVEGTSNPNLYWYRQAAGRGLQLLFYSVGIGQISSEVPQNLSASRPQDRQFILSSKKLLLSDSGFYLCAWSVGFGEKLFFGSGTQLSVL.

The gene calls are TRBV27 and TRBJ2-2; D is undetermined. There are 14 residues in the CDR3. Germline CDR1 MNHEY, CDR2 SMNVEV (reference sequence). V was pared by 2 bases and J by 3 bases, with 7 bases between. The CDR3 reads CASSLAYDTGELFF. The CDR3 nucleotides are TGTGCCAGCAGTTTAGCTTATGACACCGGGGAGCTGTTTTTT.

At least ten counts were recorded for this clonotype. This chain uses TRBV7-6 with TRBJ2-7; 7 nucleotides line up with TRBD1. The trim removed 5 bases at V and 2 bases at J, leaving 9 bases unmatched. This CDR3 contains 15 residues. CDR1 SGHVS and CDR2 FNYEAQ come from the germline V gene. The CDR3 sequence is CASSPNDRVAYEQYF. The CDR3 DNA reads as TGTGCCAGCAGCCCGAACGACAGGGTCGCCTACGAGCAGTACTTC.

This clonotype was seen at least ten times. This chain uses TRBV10-3 with TRBJ1-5; no reliable D call. V was pared by 0 bases and J by 0 bases, with 6 bases between. Germline CDR1 is ENHRY and CDR2 is SYGVKD. CDR3 length: 15 residues. The CDR3 DNA follows: TGTGCCATCAGTGAGTCGACGGTTAGCAATCAGCCCCAGCATTTT. Translating gives CAISESTVSNQPQHF.

The V gene is TRBV6-1, the J gene TRBJ1-3; D is possibly TRBD1 (5 bases). The CDR3 is made up of 15 amino acids. The V end lost 6 bases, the J end lost 2 bases, and 14 bases lay between the germline ends. Germline V gives CDR1 MNHNS, CDR2 SASEGT. For the CDR3, the DNA is TGTGCCAGCAGGGGCGGGGCAAGACCTGGAAACACCATATATTTT. Protein: CASRGGARPGNTIYF.

In this sample, this clonotype turned up many times. The junction departs from the called germline gene at one end, perhaps through a read error. The CDR3 reads CASSIALEGYEQYF. Written as DNA, the CDR3 is TGTGCCAGCAGTATAGCGTTAGAGGGGTACGAGCAGTACTTC. This chain joins TRBV12-3 or TRBV12-4 and TRBJ2-7; D is possibly TRBD1 or TRBD2 (5 bases each). The CDR3 sequence is 14 residues long.

The chain combines TRBV2 with TRBJ2-4; D perhaps matches TRBD2 (5 bases). Germline V gene data show CDR1 as SNHLY and CDR2 as FYNNEI. The germline V and J ends were trimmed by 4 bases and 12 bases, with 13 bases remaining between them. The CDR3 is 12 amino acids. DNA for the CDR3: TGTGCCAGCAGTGGGCCAGGAGGTTCTCAGTACTTC. It codes for CASSGPGGSQYF. Based on the CDR3 plus reference TRBV2 and TRBJ2-4, the full variable domain is EPEVTQTPSHQVTQMGQEVILRCVPISNHLYFYWYRQILGQKVEFLVSFYNNEISEKSEIFDDQFSVERPDGSNFTLKIRSTKLEDSAMYFCASSGPGGSQYFGAGTRLSVL.

The chain joins TRBV5-6 to TRBJ2-1; no reliable D call. V gave up 0 bases and J gave up 15 bases, with 10 bases separating them. This CDR3 comprises 11 residues. The germline CDR1 and CDR2 sequences are SGHDT and YYEEEE. This CDR3 reads CASSLEDQRFF. In DNA form, the CDR3 reads TGTGCCAGCAGCTTGGAGGATCAGCGGTTCTTC.

In its sample, this clonotype was seen many times. The chain carries TRBV5-1 and TRBJ1-1; D gene ambiguous. Deletions cut 3 bases from V and 4 bases from J, with 13 bases between. The CDR3 spans 14 residues. Germline V lookup: CDR1 SGHRS, CDR2 YFSETQ. The CDR3 region is CASSSGSMGTEAFF. In DNA, the CDR3 is TGCGCCAGCAGCTCGGGGAGCATGGGCACTGAAGCTTTCTTT.

Many counts were recorded for this clonotype. The chain is built from TRBV27 and TRBJ2-7; TRBD2 might be the D (6 bases). Looked up from germline, CDR1 is MNHEY and CDR2 is SMNVEV (reference sequence). The CDR3 contains 14 residues. V gave up 8 bases and J gave up 4 bases, with 18 bases separating them. CDR3 bases: TGTGCCAGCGGACCCGGGACTTCGCGGTACGAGCAGTACTTC. It specifies CASGPGTSRYEQYF.

The rearrangement uses TRBV18 and TRBJ2-6; 9 nucleotides match TRBD1. The V gene's germline CDR1 is KGHSH and CDR2 LQKENI. The CDR3 is 19 amino acids. The junction had 16 bases not matched to a gene; V was cut back by 10 bases and J by 0 bases. The chain's CDR3 is CATPLTPGQGSSGANVLTF. DNA of the CDR3: TGTGCCACCCCTCTTACACCGGGACAGGGTTCCTCTGGGGCCAACGTCCTGACTTTC.